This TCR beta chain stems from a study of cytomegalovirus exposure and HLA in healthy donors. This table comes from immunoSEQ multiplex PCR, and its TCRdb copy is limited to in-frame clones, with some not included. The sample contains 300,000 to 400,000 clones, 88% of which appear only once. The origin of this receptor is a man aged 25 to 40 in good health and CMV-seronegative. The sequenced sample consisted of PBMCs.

The CDR3 loop reads CASSLHRVYEQYF. The CDR3 nucleotides read TGTGCCAGCAGCCTACACAGAGTCTACGAGCAGTACTTC. This rearrangement joins TRBV7-8 to TRBJ2-7; D ambiguous. The germline V gene has CDR1 SGHVS and CDR2 FQNEAQ. The CDR3 totals 13 residues. Trimming removed 5 bases at V and 3 bases at J, with 11 bases between.